This passage covers 16 T cell receptor beta chains from one sample sequenced in a study of CD8 T cells in ankylosing spondylitis. One entry per CDR3 protein results from TCRdb running MiXCR on the 5' RACE reads. In the table there are some 130,000 distinct CDR3 sequences, 6% to 8% of which are singletons. Sequencing used blood, either unsorted or a sorted T cell fraction (not recorded which). The receptors were sampled from a female donor with ankylosing spondylitis or in good health (not recorded which).

This clonotype was counted many times. The gene calls are TRBV7-9 and TRBJ1-6; D remains unclear. The V end was cut by 5 bases, the J end by 5 bases, with 10 bases between. Per germline, CDR1 SEHNR and CDR2 FQNEAQ (reference sequence). This CDR3 is built from 14 residues. In nucleotides, the CDR3 is TGTGCCAGCAGCCTAGGACCGGATAATTCACCCCTCCACTTT. It translates to CASSLGPDNSPLHF.

This clonotype was seen repeatedly, ten times or more. The CDR3 here is CASSYSGGGMNTEAFF. The CDR3, as DNA: TGTGCCAGCAGTTACTCGGGGGGGGGAATGAACACTGAAGCTTTCTTT. The J gene is TRBJ1-1, the V gene TRBV6-5; tentative D call: TRBD1 (5 bases). This CDR3 has 16 amino acids. Germline CDR1 is MNHEY and CDR2 is SVGAGI. V lost 0 bases, J lost 0 bases, and 11 bases lay in between.

This clonotype was recorded at least ten times. The rearrangement uses TRBV6-6 and TRBJ2-7, with a weak D call TRBD2 (6 bases). Germline CDR1 is MNHNY and CDR2 is SVGAGI (reference sequence). Between the trimmed V and J ends, which lost 6 bases and 7 bases, there was a span of 13 bases. CDR3 length: 12 residues. Written as DNA, the CDR3 is TGTGCCAGCAGCCCCGGACTACCGGAGCAGTACTTC. It encodes CASSPGLPEQYF.

This clonotype appeared many times. This chain links TRBV28 with TRBJ2-1, with a tentative D call TRBD2 (5 bases). Germline loops: CDR1 MDHEN, CDR2 SYDVKM. This CDR3 contains 12 residues. Deletions cut 6 bases from V and 8 bases from J, with 11 bases between. The CDR3 protein is CASSLMEDEQFF. For the CDR3, the DNA is TGTGCCAGCAGCCTTATGGAGGATGAGCAGTTCTTC.

This clonotype has more than one count but fewer than ten. The rearrangement joins TRBV15 to TRBJ2-3; D is unclear. This CDR3 has 15 residues. Germline CDR1 is LNHNV and CDR2 is YYDKDF (reference sequence). Trimming cost V 1 base and J 5 bases, with 13 bases left between them. The CDR3 region is CATSRGELSQDTQYF. CDR3 nucleotide sequence: TGTGCCACCAGCAGAGGGGAACTATCCCAAGATACGCAGTATTTT.

At least ten counts were recorded for this clonotype. The genes are TRBV4-1 and TRBJ2-5; D tentatively reads TRBD1 or TRBD2 (5 bases each). Looked up from germline, CDR1 is MGHRA and CDR2 is YSYEKL. CDR3 size: 17 residues. Trimming took 0 bases from V and 4 from J, leaving 18 bases between them. The CDR3 loop is CASSQDRDDGWRETQYF. The CDR3 region has the DNA TGCGCCAGCAGCCAAGACAGGGACGATGGGTGGCGAGAGACCCAGTACTTC.

This clonotype was seen ten or more times. The genes are TRBV5-1 and TRBJ2-3, with 7 positions matching TRBD1. The length of the CDR3 is 14 residues. In germline, CDR1 is SGHRS, CDR2 YFSETQ. After removal of 5 bases from V and 4 bases from J, the junction contained 7 bases not matched to a gene. The CDR3 region is CASRPTGAPDTQYF. The CDR3 DNA reads as TGCGCCAGCAGGCCTACAGGGGCCCCAGATACGCAGTATTTT.

This clonotype was counted many times. The genes are TRBV12-3 or TRBV12-4 and TRBJ2-7; weak D call: TRBD1 (6 bases). The CDR3 is 13 amino acids. V lost 7 bases and J lost 6, with 16 bases in between. In nucleotides, the CDR3 is TGTGCCAGCATTTTGAGAGGGGGTGGCGAGCAGTACTTC. It codes for CASILRGGGEQYF.

This clonotype was seen ten or more times. The chain combines TRBV20-1 with TRBJ2-5, with D tentatively TRBD1 or TRBD2 (6 bases each). Trimming shortened V by 5 bases and J by 1 base, and 17 bases separated the two germline ends. Germline CDR1 is DFQATT and CDR2 is SNEGSKA (reference sequence). This CDR3 is 15 amino acids long. CDR3 residues: CSAGPRTGAQETQYF. CDR3 nucleotides: TGCAGTGCTGGGCCCCGGACGGGGGCCCAAGAGACCCAGTACTTC.

This clonotype was detected many times. The V gene is TRBV10-3, the J gene TRBJ2-5; D perhaps matches TRBD2 (7 bases). V gave up 7 bases and J gave up 2 bases, with 11 bases separating them. The CDR3 sequence is 13 residues long. Germline CDR1 and CDR2: ENHRY and SYGVKD. CDR3: CAIKQGGQETQYF. In nucleotides, the CDR3 is TGTGCCATCAAACAGGGAGGGCAAGAGACCCAGTACTTC.

This clonotype was counted only a few times. This chain uses TRBV2 with TRBJ1-2; unclear D gene. CDR1 is SNHLY and CDR2 is FYNNEI in the germline V gene. V lost 4 bases and J lost 2, with 5 bases in between. The CDR3 contains 12 residues. CDR3 loop: CASSGRNYGYTF. The CDR3 bases are TGTGCCAGCAGTGGACGAAACTATGGCTACACCTTC.

This clonotype was seen at least ten times. The chain joins TRBV10-3 to TRBJ2-2, with no clear D. Trimming shortened V by 7 bases and J by 1 base, and 7 bases separated the two germline ends. CDR3 length: 13 residues. The V gene's germline CDR1 is ENHRY and CDR2 SYGVKD. CDR3 bases: TGTGCCATCACACGACAGAACACCGGGGAGCTGTTTTTT. It specifies CAITRQNTGELFF.

The table lists this clonotype with many counts. The chain has TRBV10-3 and TRBJ2-5; perhaps TRBD2 as D (5 bases). There are 15 residues in the CDR3. Trimming cost V 2 bases and J 2 bases, with 12 bases left between them. In germline, CDR1 is ENHRY, CDR2 SYGVKD. The CDR3 nucleotides read TGTGCCATCAGTGAGAGTCCGGCGGGTCAAGAGACCCAGTACTTC. It is translated as CAISESPAGQETQYF.

This clonotype was seen many times. The chain employs TRBV20-1 and TRBJ1-1, with D perhaps TRBD1 (5 bases). V lost 0 bases and J lost 0, with 11 bases in between. Per the germline V gene, CDR1 is DFQATT and CDR2 is SNEGSKA (reference sequence). The CDR3 sequence is 15 residues long. The CDR3 DNA reads as TGCAGTGCTAGAGACCTGACAGCTATGAACACTGAAGCTTTCTTT. The encoded protein is CSARDLTAMNTEAFF.

In the case of this clonotype: Germline is not matched at one junction end, which may reflect a read error. The V gene is TRBV7-7, the J gene TRBJ2-2; tentatively, D is TRBD1 (5 bases). CDR3 length: 13 amino acids. Germline V gene sequence: CDR1 SSHAT, CDR2 FNYEAQ (reference sequence). Written as DNA, the CDR3 is TGTGCTAGCAGCCCAGGGTCGCCGGGGGAGCTGTTTTTT. Translating it yields CASSPGSPGELFF.

This clonotype was seen ten or more times. This CDR3 is CASSQDRVGGGSYNEQFF. The CDR3 bases are TGCGCCAGCAGCCAAGATAGGGTCGGCGGGGGTTCCTACAATGAGCAGTTCTTC. The chain employs TRBV4-3 and TRBJ2-1, with 7 bases fitting TRBD2. Germline-derived CDR1 and CDR2 are LGHNA and YSLEER. Losses at the gene ends were 0 bases for V and 1 base for J; bases not matched to a gene: 9. This CDR3 has 18 amino acids.